This passage covers 4 T cell receptor beta chains from one sample sequenced in a study of cytomegalovirus exposure and HLA in healthy donors. Some clones are missing from TCRdb's copy, which holds only in-frame ones; the method was immunoSEQ multiplex PCR. The repertoire includes about 280,000 clones, over 75% of them detected once, and 0.92% sits in the top ten. Sequencing was carried out using PBMCs. All receptors come from a woman aged 18-30 years in good health and CMV-seronegative.

The CDR3 reads CASSSGTSPQETQYF. CDR3 in DNA: TGCGCCAGCAGCTCCGGGACTAGCCCCCAAGAGACCCAGTACTTC. This chain uses TRBV5-1 with TRBJ2-5, with 9 bases that match TRBD2. In germline, CDR1 is SGHRS, CDR2 YFSETQ. This CDR3 is built from 15 residues. V was clipped by 3 bases and J by 1 base; unmatched bases: 4.

V is TRBV4-1 and J is TRBJ1-4, with 8 bases that match TRBD1. CDR1 and CDR2 (germline): MGHRA, YSYEKL. With 1 base clipped from V and 7 bases from J, the junction kept 11 bases outside the gene matches. The CDR3 has 17 amino acids. In DNA form, the CDR3 reads TGCGCCAGCAGCCAAGGCAATCAGGGGGCGACGGGTGAAAAACTGTTTTTT. This translates into CASSQGNQGATGEKLFF.

This chain joins TRBV28 and TRBJ2-5, with TRBD2 matching over 11 bases. This CDR3 has 19 amino acids. Germline V gene sequence: CDR1 MDHEN, CDR2 SYDVKM. The ends lost 1 base at V and 4 bases at J; junction bases unmatched: 14. The CDR3 protein is CASSLSSGRIFVGRETQYF. The CDR3 coding sequence is TGTGCCAGCAGTTTATCTAGCGGGAGGATTTTTGTCGGGCGAGAGACCCAGTACTTC.

The count of this clone is one. This sequence joins TRBV5-1 and TRBJ1-1, with D unclear. Between the trimmed V and J ends, which lost 5 bases and 2 bases, there was a span of 13 bases. Germline loops: CDR1 SGHRS, CDR2 YFSETQ. This CDR3 has 14 amino acids. The CDR3 DNA is TGCGCCAGCAGAGCGGTTGCGGTTAACACTGAAGCTTTCTTT. This codes for CASRAVAVNTEAFF.